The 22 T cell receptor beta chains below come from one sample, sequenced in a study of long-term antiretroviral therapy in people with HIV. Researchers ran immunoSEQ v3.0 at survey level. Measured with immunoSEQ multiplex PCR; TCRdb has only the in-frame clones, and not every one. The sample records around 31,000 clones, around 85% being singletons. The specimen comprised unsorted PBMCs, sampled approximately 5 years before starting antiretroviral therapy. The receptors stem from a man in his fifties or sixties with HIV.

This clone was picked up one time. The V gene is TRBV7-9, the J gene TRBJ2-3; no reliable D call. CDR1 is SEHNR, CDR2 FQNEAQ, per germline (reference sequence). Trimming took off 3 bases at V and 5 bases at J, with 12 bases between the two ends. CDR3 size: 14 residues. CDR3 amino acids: CASSLGTMGDTQYF. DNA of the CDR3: TGTGCCAGCAGCTTGGGCACGATGGGAGATACGCAGTATTTT.

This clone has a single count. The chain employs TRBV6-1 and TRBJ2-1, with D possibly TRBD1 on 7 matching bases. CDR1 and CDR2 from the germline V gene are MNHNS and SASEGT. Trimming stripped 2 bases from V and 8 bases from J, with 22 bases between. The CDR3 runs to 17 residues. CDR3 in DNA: TGTGCCAGCAGTGAATTTATAGGGTCTGACAGGGAGGATGAGCAGTTCTTC. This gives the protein CASSEFIGSDREDEQFF.

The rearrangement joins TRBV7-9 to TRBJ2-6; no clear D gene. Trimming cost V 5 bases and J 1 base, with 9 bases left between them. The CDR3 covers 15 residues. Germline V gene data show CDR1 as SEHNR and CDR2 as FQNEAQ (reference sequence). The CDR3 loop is CASSAPRSGANVLTF. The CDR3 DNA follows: TGTGCCAGCAGCGCGCCCAGATCTGGGGCCAACGTCCTGACTTTC. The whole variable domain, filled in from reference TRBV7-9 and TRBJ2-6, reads DTGVSQNPRHKITKRGQNVTFRCDPISEHNRLYWYRQTLGQGPEFLTYFQNEAQLEKSRLLSDRFSAERPKGSFSTLEIQRTEQGDSAMYLCASSAPRSGANVLTFGAGSRLTVL.

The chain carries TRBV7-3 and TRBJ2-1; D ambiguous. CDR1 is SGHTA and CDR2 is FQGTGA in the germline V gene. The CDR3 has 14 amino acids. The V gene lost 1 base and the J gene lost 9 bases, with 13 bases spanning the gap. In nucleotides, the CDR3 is TGTGCCAGCAGCTTAAGGGCCGGTGAGGTTGAGCAGTTCTTC. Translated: CASSLRAGEVEQFF.

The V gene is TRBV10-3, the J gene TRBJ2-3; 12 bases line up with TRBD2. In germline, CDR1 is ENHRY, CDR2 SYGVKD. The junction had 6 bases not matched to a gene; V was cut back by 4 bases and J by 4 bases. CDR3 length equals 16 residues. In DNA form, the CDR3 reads TGTGCCATCAGTGGGACTAGCGGGAACTCAGCAGATACGCAGTATTTT. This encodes CAISGTSGNSADTQYF.

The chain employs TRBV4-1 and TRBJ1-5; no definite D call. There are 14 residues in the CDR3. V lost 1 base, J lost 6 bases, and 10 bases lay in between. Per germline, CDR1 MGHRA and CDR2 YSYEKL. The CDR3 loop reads CASSQVLLIQPQHF. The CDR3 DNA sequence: TGCGCCAGCAGCCAAGTTCTACTTATTCAGCCCCAGCATTTT.

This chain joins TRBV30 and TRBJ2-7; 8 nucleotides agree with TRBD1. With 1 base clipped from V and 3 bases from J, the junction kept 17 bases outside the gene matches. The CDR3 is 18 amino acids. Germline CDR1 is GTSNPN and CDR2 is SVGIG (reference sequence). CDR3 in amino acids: CAWSGLHATGGTYYEQYF. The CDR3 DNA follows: TGTGCCTGGAGTGGACTCCACGCCACAGGGGGTACCTACTACGAGCAGTACTTC.

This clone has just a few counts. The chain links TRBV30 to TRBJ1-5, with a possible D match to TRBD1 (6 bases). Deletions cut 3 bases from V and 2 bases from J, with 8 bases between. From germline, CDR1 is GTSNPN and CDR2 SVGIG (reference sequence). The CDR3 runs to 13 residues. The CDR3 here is CAWRSGGNQPQHF. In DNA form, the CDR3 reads TGTGCCTGGAGGTCAGGGGGCAATCAGCCCCAGCATTTT.

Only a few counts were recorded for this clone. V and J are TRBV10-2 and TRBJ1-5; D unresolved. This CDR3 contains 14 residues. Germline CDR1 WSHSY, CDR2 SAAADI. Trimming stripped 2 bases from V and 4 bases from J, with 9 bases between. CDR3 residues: CASSETVRNQPQHF. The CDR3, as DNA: TGCGCCAGCAGTGAGACAGTTAGAAATCAGCCCCAGCATTTT.

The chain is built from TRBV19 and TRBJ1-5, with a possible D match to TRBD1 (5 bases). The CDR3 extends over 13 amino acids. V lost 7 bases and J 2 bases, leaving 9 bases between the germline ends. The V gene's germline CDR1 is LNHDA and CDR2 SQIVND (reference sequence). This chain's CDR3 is CASNQGGNQPQHF. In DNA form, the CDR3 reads TGTGCCAGTAATCAGGGTGGCAATCAGCCCCAGCATTTT.

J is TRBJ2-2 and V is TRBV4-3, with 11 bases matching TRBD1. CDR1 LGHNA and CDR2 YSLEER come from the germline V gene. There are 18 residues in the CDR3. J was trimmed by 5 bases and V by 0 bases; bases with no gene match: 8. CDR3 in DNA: TGCGCCAGCAGCCAAGAGTGGACAGGGGGCTTAGTAACCGGGGAGCTGTTTTTT. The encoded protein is CASSQEWTGGLVTGELFF.

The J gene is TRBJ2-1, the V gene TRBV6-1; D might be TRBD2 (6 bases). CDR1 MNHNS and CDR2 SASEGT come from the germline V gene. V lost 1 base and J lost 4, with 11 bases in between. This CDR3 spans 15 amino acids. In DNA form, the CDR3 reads TGTGCCAGCAGTGAAGTTAGCGGCGTATACAATGAGCAGTTCTTC. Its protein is CASSEVSGVYNEQFF.

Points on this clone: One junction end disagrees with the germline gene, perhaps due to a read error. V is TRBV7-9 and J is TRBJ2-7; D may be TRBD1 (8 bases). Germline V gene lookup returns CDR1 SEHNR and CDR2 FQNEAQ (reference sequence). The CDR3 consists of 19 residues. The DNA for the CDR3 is TGTGCCAGCAGCCCCCACGGGACAGGCCCTCGGCTCGACCGGGGGGCTCCCGGATGG. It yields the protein CASSPHGTGPRLDRGAPGW.

The CDR3: CASSLATASGNTIYF. DNA of the CDR3: TGCGCCAGCAGCTTGGCGACGGCCAGTGGAAACACCATATATTTT. V and J are TRBV5-1 and TRBJ1-3; D gene unclear. The CDR3 covers 15 residues. CDR1 and CDR2 from the germline V gene are SGHRS and YFSETQ. Trimming took 0 bases from V and 3 from J, leaving 10 bases between them.

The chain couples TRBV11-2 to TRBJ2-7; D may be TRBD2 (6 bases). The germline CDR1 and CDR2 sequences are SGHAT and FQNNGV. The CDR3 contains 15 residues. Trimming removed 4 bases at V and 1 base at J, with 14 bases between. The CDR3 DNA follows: TGTGCCAGCAGCTCCGGGGGAGGAAGATCCTACGAGCAGTACTTC. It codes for CASSSGGGRSYEQYF.

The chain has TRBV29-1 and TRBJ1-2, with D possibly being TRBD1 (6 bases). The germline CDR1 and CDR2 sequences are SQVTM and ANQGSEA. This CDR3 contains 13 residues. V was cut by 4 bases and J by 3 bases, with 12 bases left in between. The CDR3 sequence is CSVVLGADYGYTF. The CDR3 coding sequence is TGCAGCGTTGTACTGGGGGCTGACTATGGCTACACCTTC.

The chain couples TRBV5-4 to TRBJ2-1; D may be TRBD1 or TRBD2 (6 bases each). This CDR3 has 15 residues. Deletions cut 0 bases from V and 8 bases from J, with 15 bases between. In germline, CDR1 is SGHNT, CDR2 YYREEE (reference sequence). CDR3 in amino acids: CASSLGLGAGYEQFF. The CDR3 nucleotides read TGTGCCAGCAGCTTGGGATTGGGGGCGGGGTATGAGCAGTTCTTC.

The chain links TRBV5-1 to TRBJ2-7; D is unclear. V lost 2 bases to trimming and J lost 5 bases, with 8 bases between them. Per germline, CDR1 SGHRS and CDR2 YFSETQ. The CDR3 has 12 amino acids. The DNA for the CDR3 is TGCGCCAGCAGCTTATCCGAGGACGAGCAGTACTTC. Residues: CASSLSEDEQYF.

CDR3 coding DNA: TGCGCCAGCAGCTTAGGAGGGAGAGAGACCCAGTACTTC. As protein: CASSLGGRETQYF. V gene TRBV5-1 combines with J gene TRBJ2-5; D is perhaps TRBD2 (6 bases). This CDR3 has 13 residues. Germline CDR1 reads SGHRS; CDR2 reads YFSETQ. V was cut by 2 bases and J by 4 bases, with 9 bases left in between.

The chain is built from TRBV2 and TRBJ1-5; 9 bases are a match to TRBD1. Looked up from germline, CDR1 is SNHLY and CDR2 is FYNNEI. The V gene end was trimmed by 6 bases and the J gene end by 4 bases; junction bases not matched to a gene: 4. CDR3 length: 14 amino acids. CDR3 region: CASRGDRANQPQHF. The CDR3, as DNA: TGTGCCAGCAGGGGGGACAGGGCTAATCAGCCCCAGCATTTT.

In DNA form, the CDR3 reads TGTGCCAGTAGTAAACAGGGGGCCCTATACGAGCAGTACTTC. Translation gives CASSKQGALYEQYF. The rearrangement uses TRBV19 and TRBJ2-7; 9 positions agree with TRBD1. Germline lookup yields CDR1 LNHDA and CDR2 SQIVND (reference sequence). Germline trimming cut 4 bases from V and 4 bases from J; bases unmatched to any gene: 5. The CDR3 totals 14 residues. Looking up the rest from reference TRBV19 and TRBJ2-7 gives the full variable domain: DGGITQSPKYLFRKEGQNVTLSCEQNLNHDAMYWYRQDPGQGLRLIYYSQIVNDFQKGDIAEGYSVSREKKESFPLTVTSAQKNPTAFYLCASSKQGALYEQYFGPGTRLTVT.

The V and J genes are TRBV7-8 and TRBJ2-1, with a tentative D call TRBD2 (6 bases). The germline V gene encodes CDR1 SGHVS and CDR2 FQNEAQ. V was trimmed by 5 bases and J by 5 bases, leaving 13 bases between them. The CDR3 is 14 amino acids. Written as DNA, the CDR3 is TGTGCCAGCAGCCGGCGGGAAACTAACAATGAGCAGTTCTTC. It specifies CASSRRETNNEQFF.